The text below deals with one T cell receptor beta chain. Germline CDR1 WSHSY, CDR2 SAAADI. The length of the CDR3 is 13 residues. V was pared by 6 bases and J by 4 bases, with 10 bases between. Assay: immunoSEQ multiplex PCR; the TCRdb copy retains only in-frame clones and omits some. The data show about 110,000 clones, approximately 90% seen once. This sample is part of a study of T cell responses to AZD1222 COVID-19 vaccine. The sequence derives from an adult in good health. The chain couples TRBV10-2 to TRBJ1-5, with a weak D call TRBD1 (5 bases). The input for sequencing was peripheral blood, taken on day 0 of AZD1222 vaccination. The CDR3 reads CASSSGPNQPQHF. CDR3 in DNA: TGCGCCAGCAGCTCGGGGCCAAATCAGCCCCAGCATTTT.